This is a list of T cell receptor beta chains from one sample in a study of radiation and T cells in renal cell carcinoma. Here immunoSEQ multiplex PCR was the method, and the copy in TCRdb shows in-frame clones only, minus some. This sample has approximately 90,000 clones, with 85% found just once. The source material was blood, sampled from a patient whose treatment included radiotherapy and nephrectomy. The source is a man aged 45-65 years with renal cell carcinoma. Each CDR3 is given with its conserved first and last residue. D genes are given only for firm matches. Only some rows state a clone size, as once, few, many or a class for expanded clones.

TRBV5-1,TRBJ2-1,TRBD2,-,CAGREPSGRAPNEQFF,TGCGCCGGCAGGGAACCTAGCGGGAGAGCCCCCAATGAGCAGTTCTTC
TRBV27,TRBJ1-2,TRBD1,once,CASSLSTGGFGGYTF,TGTGCCAGCAGTTTATCGACAGGGGGGTTTGGTGGCTACACCTTC
TRBV7-9,TRBJ1-1,TRBD1,-,CASSGTGYRNTEAFF,TGTGCCAGCAGCGGGACAGGGTATCGGAACACTGAAGCTTTCTTT
TRBV7-6,TRBJ1-5,-,-,CASSSQGDQPQHF,TGTGCCAGCAGCTCCCAGGGAGATCAGCCCCAGCATTTT
TRBV7-3,TRBJ2-3,-,-,CASSPDLPVADTQYF,TGTGCCAGCAGCCCCGACCTACCCGTCGCGGATACGCAGTATTTT
TRBV20-1,TRBJ2-7,-,few,CSAGGAYEQYF,TGCAGTGCAGGAGGTGCCTACGAGCAGTACTTC
TRBV27,TRBJ2-7,TRBD1,-,CASSRRPGQGYEQYF,TGTGCCAGCAGCCGACGACCGGGACAGGGCTACGAGCAGTACTTC
TRBV7-9,TRBJ1-2,TRBD1,-,CASSSTWTGANGYTF,TGTGCCAGCAGCTCAACATGGACAGGGGCAAATGGCTACACCTTC
TRBV6-5,TRBJ2-3,-,-,CASSYSAGTYTDTQYF,TGTGCCAGCAGTTACTCCGCGGGGACGTACACAGATACGCAGTATTTT
TRBV10-2,TRBJ2-2,-,-,CASRRLFNTGELFF,TGCGCCAGCAGAAGACTCTTCAACACCGGGGAGCTGTTTTTT
TRBV5-4,TRBJ2-7,-,-,CASSLYSGDEQYF,TGTGCCAGCAGCTTGTATTCAGGGGACGAGCAGTACTTC
TRBV2,TRBJ2-3,-,-,CASSNRIDTQYF,TGTGCCAGCAGTAACCGTATAGATACGCAGTATTTT
TRBV7-6,TRBJ2-3,-,-,CASSLEGVADTQYF,TGTGCCAGCAGCTTAGAGGGAGTTGCAGATACGCAGTATTTT
TRBV6-5,TRBJ1-2,-,once,CASSELKDRAGYTF,TGTGCCAGCAGTGAATTGAAAGACCGTGCTGGCTACACCTTC
TRBV19,TRBJ2-7,-,-,CASSIGIWYEQYF,TGTGCCAGTAGTATAGGCATTTGGTACGAGCAGTACTTC
TRBV9,TRBJ2-3,-,-,CASRGSTDTQYF,TGTGCCAGCAGGGGTTCTACAGATACGCAGTATTTT
TRBV9,TRBJ1-6,-,-,CASSVEGNSPLHF,TGTGCCAGCAGCGTAGAGGGGAATTCACCCCTCCACTTT
TRBV9,TRBJ2-7,TRBD2,-,CASSVDVAGDYEQYF,TGTGCCAGCAGCGTAGATGTAGCGGGGGACTACGAGCAGTACTTC
TRBV5-4,TRBJ1-6,TRBD1,-,CASSLGQGAWSPLHF,TGTGCCAGCAGCTTGGGTCAGGGGGCATGGTCACCCCTCCACTTT
TRBV30,TRBJ1-4,TRBD1,-,CAWRGGTGSTNEKLFF,TGTGCCTGGAGGGGCGGGACAGGGTCAACTAATGAAAAACTGTTTTTT
TRBV7-2,TRBJ2-1,-,-,CASSRPTLYNEQFF,TGTGCCAGCAGCCGTCCTACTTTATACAATGAGCAGTTCTTC
TRBV28,TRBJ2-7,TRBD1,-,CASSPLRQGTYEQYF,TGTGCCAGCAGTCCTCTAAGACAGGGGACCTACGAGCAGTACTTC
TRBV9,TRBJ2-3,-,-,CASSVSGLITDTQYF,TGTGCCAGCAGCGTCTCGGGCCTGATCACAGATACGCAGTATTTT
TRBV4-1,TRBJ2-1,-,-,CASSQDVWATDEQFF,TGCGCCAGCAGCCAAGATGTTTGGGCGACAGATGAGCAGTTCTTC
TRBV7-2,TRBJ2-2,-,-,CASSYRPTTEGELFF,TGTGCCAGCAGTTACCGACCGACCACCGAGGGGGAGCTGTTTTTT
TRBV6-6,TRBJ2-7,TRBD1,-,CASSPGTGPYEQYF,TGTGCCAGCAGTCCCGGGACAGGGCCCTACGAGCAGTACTTC
TRBV7-6,TRBJ1-5,-,-,CASAPSQNQPQHF,TGTGCCAGCGCCCCAAGTCAAAATCAGCCCCAGCATTTT
TRBV5-1,TRBJ2-7,-,-,CASSLVGDEQYF,TGCGCCAGCAGCTTGGTAGGGGACGAGCAGTACTTC
TRBV14,TRBJ1-2,-,-,CASSQPPGDYGYTF,TGTGCCAGCAGCCAACCGCCGGGTGACTATGGCTACACCTTC
TRBV19,TRBJ2-7,-,-,CASSISGGVSYEQYF,TGTGCCAGTAGTATATCCGGGGGAGTCTCCTACGAGCAGTACTTC
TRBV6-5,TRBJ1-1,-,-,CATSGRPNTEAFF,TGTGCGACTTCGGGCAGGCCTAACACTGAAGCTTTCTTT
TRBV2,TRBJ2-1,-,-,CASSGTARTYNEQFF,TGTGCCAGCAGTGGGACTGCCCGCACCTACAATGAGCAGTTCTTC